This section outlines one TCR beta chain sequence together with its context. Its antigen remains unidentified. The sample belongs to a study of T cell responses to AZD1222 COVID-19 vaccine. About the study: Timing groups of about 4 and about 12 weeks for second doses were pooled.

TCRdb's table, derived via immunoSEQ multiplex PCR, lists solely in-frame clones and lacks some. The sample has tens of thousands of clones; around 86% are singletons. V was clipped by 1 base and J by 5 bases, with 14 bases between them. In germline, CDR1 is SGHVS, CDR2 FQNEAQ. This CDR3 is 15 amino acids long. Study conclusions and caveats: As reported, nearly half of all spike-specific TCRs target variant regions that are unmutated. There were repertoire samples only from the period after the peak T cell response.

This sequence joins TRBV7-8 and TRBJ1-1; D is ambiguous. The TCR comes from an adult in good health. This specimen consisted of peripheral blood, obtained on day 0 of AZD1222 vaccination. CDR3 nucleotide sequence: TGTGCCAGCAGCTTAGGGGTAGGGCCGATGACTGAAGCTTTCTTT. It specifies CASSLGVGPMTEAFF.